This T cell receptor beta chain emerged from a study of OX40 agonist ivuxolimab in advanced cancers. Note on this clone: Its antigen is unknown.

Study outcomes and limitations: More expanded clones were seen, on average, in CD8+ T cells than in CD4+.

Data came from immunoSEQ multiplex PCR; TCRdb stores just in-frame clones and leaves some out. Of 75,000 to 90,000 clones detected, roughly 89% appear once; the ten largest clones hold around 0.7%. V was shortened by 4 bases and J by 2 bases, with 9 bases between the two germline ends. The CDR3 is 15 residues long. Germline V CDR1 and CDR2: KGHSH, LQKENI. Autoimmune disease history or systemic immunosuppression led to patient exclusion. The V call is TRBV18, the J call TRBJ2-6; no definite D call. This TCR derives from an adult with an advanced solid tumor such as melanoma, head and neck, liver or kidney cancer. The sequencing used CD4+ or CD8+ T cells sorted from blood, collected in a trial of the OX40 agonist ivuxolimab. Here the CDR3 DNA reads TGTGCCAGCTCACAGGGTCCAACTGGGGCCAACGTCCTGACTTTC. This gives the protein CASSQGPTGANVLTF.